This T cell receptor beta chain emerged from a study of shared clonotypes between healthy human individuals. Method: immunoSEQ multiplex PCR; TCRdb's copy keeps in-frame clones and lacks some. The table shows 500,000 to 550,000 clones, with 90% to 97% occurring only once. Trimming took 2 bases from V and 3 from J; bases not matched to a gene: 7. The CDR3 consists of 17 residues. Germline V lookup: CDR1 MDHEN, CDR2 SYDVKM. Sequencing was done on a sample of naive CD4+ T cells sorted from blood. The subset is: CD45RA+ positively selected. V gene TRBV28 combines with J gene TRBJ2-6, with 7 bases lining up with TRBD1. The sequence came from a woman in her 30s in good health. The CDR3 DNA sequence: TGTGCCAGCAGTTTAGAGCCAGGGGGAATTGGGGCCAACGTCCTGACTTTC. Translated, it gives CASSLEPGGIGANVLTF.